The subject of this entry is one T cell receptor beta chain. Its specificity is not known. Only in-frame clones appear in the TCRdb table, and some are missing; sequencing was by immunoSEQ multiplex PCR. In the table there are under 90,000 clones, about 85% of which are singletons. These data belong to a study of OX40 agonist ivuxolimab in advanced cancers. Overall study context: Of mixed ages from about 20 to 85 and averaging around 60 years, the group was about 86% male. Overall study findings and caveats: Expanded clones were, on average, more numerous in CD8+ T cells than in CD4+. Some nonresponders also had low normalized T-cell clonal expansion. Undetermined was the antigen specificity of the expanded peripheral T cells.

CDR3 size: 15 residues. The V and J ends lost 0 bases and 3 bases respectively, with 10 bases between them. Germline CDR1 reads SGDLS; CDR2 reads YYNGEE. The sequence was collected from an adult with an advanced solid tumor such as melanoma, head and neck, liver or kidney cancer. The sample consisted of CD4+ or CD8+ T cells sorted from blood, taken in a trial of the OX40 agonist ivuxolimab. V usage is TRBV9 and J usage is TRBJ1-5, with no clear D. CDR3 amino acids: CASSVDGVHNQPQHF. CDR3 DNA sequence: TGTGCCAGCAGCGTAGACGGGGTCCACAATCAGCCCCAGCATTTT.